The rows below give T cell receptor beta chains drawn from one sample of a study of siplizumab effects on memory and regulatory T cells. Libraries were prepared by immunoSEQ multiplex PCR; TCRdb keeps only in-frame clonotypes and omits some of them. The profile shows 50,000 to 75,000 clones, approximately 96% of them singletons. The sample comprised naive CD8+ T cells sorted from blood. These TCRs come from a human donor in good health. Both conserved end residues are part of each CDR3.

v_call	j_call	cdr3_aa
TRBV28	TRBJ1-2	CASSSGTYGYTF
TRBV6-1	TRBJ1-5	CASSEWAGSNQPQHF
TRBV5-4	TRBJ1-1	CASRTGTESEAFF
TRBV7-2	TRBJ2-7	CASSLPGQLYEQYF
TRBV6-5	TRBJ2-2	CASSYSQKNGELFF
TRBV18	TRBJ2-1	CASSPSGGSYNEQFF
TRBV4-3	TRBJ1-2	CASSQDLWGASYGYTF
TRBV28	TRBJ1-5	CASSLRSSNQPQHF
TRBV30	TRBJ2-5	CAWSAPGTGEETQYF
TRBV7-7	TRBJ2-2	CASSLGGATGELFF
TRBV9	TRBJ1-5	CASSAGGDGNQPQHF